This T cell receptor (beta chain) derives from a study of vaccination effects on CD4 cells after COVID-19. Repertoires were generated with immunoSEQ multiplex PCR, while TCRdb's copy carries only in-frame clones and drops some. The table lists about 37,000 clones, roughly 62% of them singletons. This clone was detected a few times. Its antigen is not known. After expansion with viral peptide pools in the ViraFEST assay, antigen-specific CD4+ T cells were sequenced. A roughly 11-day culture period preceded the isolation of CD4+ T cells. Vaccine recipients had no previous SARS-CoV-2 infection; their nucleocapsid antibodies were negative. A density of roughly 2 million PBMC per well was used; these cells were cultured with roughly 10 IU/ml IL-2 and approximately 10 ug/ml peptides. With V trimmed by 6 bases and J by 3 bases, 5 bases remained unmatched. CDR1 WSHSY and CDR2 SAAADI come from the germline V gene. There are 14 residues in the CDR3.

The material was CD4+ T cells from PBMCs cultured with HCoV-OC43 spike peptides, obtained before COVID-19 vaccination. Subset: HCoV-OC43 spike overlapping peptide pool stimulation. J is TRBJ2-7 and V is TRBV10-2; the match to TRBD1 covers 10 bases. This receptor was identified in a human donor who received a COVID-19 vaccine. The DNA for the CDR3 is TGCGCCAGCAGCCCGGGACAGGGGAGCTACGAGCAGTACTTC. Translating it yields CASSPGQGSYEQYF.